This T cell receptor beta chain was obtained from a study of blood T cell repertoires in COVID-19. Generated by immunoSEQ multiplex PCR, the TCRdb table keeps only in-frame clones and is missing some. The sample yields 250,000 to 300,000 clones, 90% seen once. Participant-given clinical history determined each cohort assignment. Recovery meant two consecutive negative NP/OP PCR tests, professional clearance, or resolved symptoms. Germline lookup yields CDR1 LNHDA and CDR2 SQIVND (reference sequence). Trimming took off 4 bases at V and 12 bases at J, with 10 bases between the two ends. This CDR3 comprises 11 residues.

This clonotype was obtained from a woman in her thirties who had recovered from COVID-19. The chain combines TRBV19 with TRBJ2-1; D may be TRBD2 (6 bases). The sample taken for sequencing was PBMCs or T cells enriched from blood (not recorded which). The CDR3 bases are TGTGCCAGTAGTACCCGGGAGTGGCAGTTCTTC. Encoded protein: CASSTREWQFF. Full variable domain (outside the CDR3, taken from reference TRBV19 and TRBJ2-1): DGGITQSPKYLFRKEGQNVTLSCEQNLNHDAMYWYRQDPGQGLRLIYYSQIVNDFQKGDIAEGYSVSREKKESFPLTVTSAQKNPTAFYLCASSTREWQFFGPGTRLTVL.